The 21 T cell receptor beta chains presented below share a single source sample, sequenced in a study of molecular identifiers for immune sequencing clone quantification. TCRdb ran MiXCR on the PCR reads and lists one entry per CDR3 protein. The table includes 600,000 to 650,000 distinct CDR3 sequences, about 20% detected once. Specimen: naive CD8+ T cells from blood, with Jurkat cell RNA spiked in. Subset defined: FACS-sorted CD8+CD4-CCR7+CD45RA+ naive T cells. Source of these receptors: a human donor in good health. Some libraries in this study had Jurkat cell RNA spiked in.

This clonotype was picked up many times. V gene TRBV27 combines with J gene TRBJ2-7; unclear D gene. The CDR3 length is 15 residues. CDR1 MNHEY and CDR2 SMNVEV come from the germline V gene (reference sequence). The ends were cut back, 2 bases at V and 2 bases at J, with 13 bases in the middle. CDR3 sequence (DNA): TGTGCCAGCAGTTTAAGTCCGGACCAACCCTACGAGCAGTACTTC. Amino acids: CASSLSPDQPYEQYF.

On this clonotype itself: A much larger clonotype is one base distant, so this may be a read error. The chain has TRBV4-1 and TRBJ2-7; TRBD1 is a possible D gene (5 bases). This CDR3 comprises 15 residues. Looked up from germline, CDR1 is MGHRA and CDR2 is YSYEKL. This chain's CDR3 is CASSQDPTGSYGQYF. The CDR3 DNA reads TGCGCCAGCAGCCAAGACCCCACAGGATCCTACGGGCAGTACTTC.

The table lists this clonotype with many counts. The chain couples TRBV12-3 or TRBV12-4 to TRBJ2-2, with 7 bases aligning to TRBD1. The CDR3 consists of 15 residues. J gave up 5 bases and V 1 base, and 4 bases lay outside the gene matches. The CDR3 loop reads CASSLEGARTGELFF. DNA for the CDR3: TGTGCCAGCAGTTTAGAGGGGGCGAGGACCGGGGAGCTGTTTTTT.

This clonotype was counted many times. In nucleotides, the CDR3 is TGTGCCAGCAGCGTAGGACAGGGGGATGTCACAGATACGCAGTATTTT. This codes for CASSVGQGDVTDTQYF. The V and J genes are TRBV9 and TRBJ2-3; 9 bases match TRBD1. Losses at the gene ends were 0 bases for V and 2 bases for J; bases not matched to a gene: 4. From germline, CDR1 is SGDLS and CDR2 YYNGEE. The CDR3 has 16 amino acids.

This clonotype was seen repeatedly, ten times or more. The J gene is TRBJ2-5, the V gene TRBV12-3 or TRBV12-4, with 9 bases matching TRBD2. The V segment lost 3 bases and the J segment 6 bases; nucleotides outside the gene matches: 5. The CDR3 is 14 residues long. The CDR3 is CASSFMASGKTQYF. For the CDR3, the DNA is TGTGCCAGCAGTTTTATGGCTAGCGGGAAGACCCAGTACTTC.

This sequence joins TRBV11-1 and TRBJ2-1; maybe TRBD2 (6 bases). Looked up from germline, CDR1 is SGHAT and CDR2 is FQDESV (reference sequence). Trimming removed 4 bases from V and 8 bases from J, with 21 bases in between. There are 16 residues in the CDR3. CDR3 protein: CASSSATRSLVDEQFF. DNA of the CDR3: TGTGCCAGCAGCTCCGCGACTAGGAGCCTGGTGGATGAGCAGTTCTTC. Full variable domain (outside the CDR3, taken from reference TRBV11-1 and TRBJ2-1): EAEVAQSPRYKITEKSQAVAFWCDPISGHATLYWYRQILGQGPELLVQFQDESVVDDSQLPKDRFSAERLKGVDSTLKIQPAELGDSAMYLCASSSATRSLVDEQFFGPGTRLTVL.

With regard to this clonotype: The junction does not match germline at one end; this may be a read error. The V call is TRBV5-6, the J call TRBJ1-5, with a weak D call TRBD1 (6 bases). The CDR3 sequence is 16 residues long. Germline-derived CDR1 and CDR2 are SGHDT and YYEEEE. CDR3 protein: CAGSLARGASNQPQHF. The CDR3 DNA reads as TGTGCCGGCAGCTTGGCCAGGGGCGCAAGCAATCAGCCCCAGCATTTT.

This clonotype was observed many times. V usage is TRBV29-1 and J usage is TRBJ2-7, with 10 positions matching TRBD1. V lost 4 bases to trimming and J lost 3 bases; unmatched junction nucleotides: 6. CDR3 length: 14 amino acids. The germline V gene encodes CDR1 SQVTM and CDR2 ANQGSEA. The CDR3 spells CSVAATGGGYEQYF. CDR3 in DNA: TGCAGCGTTGCCGCGACAGGGGGCGGCTACGAGCAGTACTTC.

The chain links TRBV6-2 or TRBV6-3 to TRBJ1-2; D call uncertain. Trimming took 7 bases from V and 0 from J, leaving 12 bases between them. The CDR3 runs to 14 residues. The germline CDR1 and CDR2 sequences are MNHEY and SVGEGT. This CDR3 reads CASNALEANYGYTF. CDR3 DNA: TGTGCCAGCAACGCTCTAGAGGCTAACTATGGCTACACCTTC.

This clonotype has ten or more counts. The chain carries TRBV4-1 and TRBJ1-1; D unclear. The CDR3 loop spans 14 amino acids. Germline CDR1 reads MGHRA; CDR2 reads YSYEKL. The V and J ends lost 1 base and 8 bases respectively, with 14 bases between them. The CDR3: CASSQVLGEGEAFF. Written as DNA, the CDR3 is TGCGCCAGCAGCCAAGTCCTCGGCGAGGGCGAAGCTTTCTTT.

As concerns this clonotype: The conserved phenylalanine or tryptophan is not found at the CDR3 terminus, so this likely reflects a read error. DNA for the CDR3: TGTGCCAGCAAGGGGGAAGCTTTCCTT. It is translated as CASKGEAFL. The V call is TRBV6-1, the J call TRBJ1-1; tentative D call: TRBD1 (5 bases). The germline CDR1 and CDR2 sequences are MNHNS and SASEGT. The CDR3 is made up of 9 amino acids. Between the trimmed V and J ends, which lost 7 bases and 8 bases, there was a span of 5 bases.

This clonotype came up many times. This chain joins TRBV12-3 or TRBV12-4 and TRBJ1-5; D not resolved. CDR3 size: 14 residues. V lost 7 bases, J lost 6 bases, and 16 bases lay in between. The chain's CDR3 is CASTIAGLGQPQHF. The CDR3 DNA reads TGTGCCAGCACAATTGCGGGGTTGGGTCAGCCCCAGCATTTT.

The chain is built from TRBV7-9 and TRBJ2-5; a possible D gene is TRBD2 (6 bases). Trimming took 2 bases from V and 4 from J, leaving 17 bases between them. The CDR3 runs to 16 residues. Germline V gene data show CDR1 as SEHNR and CDR2 as FQNEAQ (reference sequence). In DNA form, the CDR3 reads TGTGCCAGCAGCTTAAGCGGCGGGGAGGTGAGAGAGACCCAGTACTTC. Encoded protein: CASSLSGGEVRETQYF.

Only a few counts were recorded for this clonotype. V and J are TRBV6-6 and TRBJ1-2; D gene unclear. Germline-derived CDR1 and CDR2 are MNHNY and SVGAGI (reference sequence). With 8 bases removed from V and 6 bases from J, the gap between germline ends came to 22 bases. The CDR3 has 15 residues. CDR3 residues: CASLNITAVWDGYTF. CDR3 sequence (DNA): TGTGCCAGCCTTAATATAACAGCGGTCTGGGATGGCTACACCTTC.

This clonotype was picked up many times. This sequence joins TRBV18 and TRBJ1-1; TRBD1 agrees at 7 bases. Unmatched junction bases numbered 17, after V lost 4 bases and J lost 0 bases. There are 19 residues in the CDR3. Germline V lookup: CDR1 KGHSH, CDR2 LQKENI. The CDR3 region has the DNA TGTGCCAGCTCACTCTCTTCAATAAGACAGGGCCCCTTGAACACTGAAGCTTTCTTT. Protein product: CASSLSSIRQGPLNTEAFF. Using reference TRBV18 and TRBJ1-1 for the parts outside the CDR3, the full variable domain is NAGVMQNPRHLVRRRGQEARLRCSPMKGHSHVYWYRQLPEEGLKFMVYLQKENIIDESGMPKERFSAEFPKEGPSILRIQQVVRGDSAAYFCASSLSSIRQGPLNTEAFFGQGTRLTVV.

Many counts were recorded for this clonotype. The J gene is TRBJ2-7, the V gene TRBV30; no definite D call. V was clipped by 3 bases and J by 3 bases, with 12 bases between them. The V gene's germline CDR1 is GTSNPN and CDR2 SVGIG (reference sequence). The CDR3 has 13 residues. The CDR3 spells CAWSPDANYEQYF. The CDR3 bases are TGTGCCTGGAGCCCCGACGCAAACTACGAGCAGTACTTC.

This clonotype was seen many times. The gene calls are TRBV27 and TRBJ2-3; D is uncertain. The germline V gene has CDR1 MNHEY and CDR2 SMNVEV (reference sequence). The V gene lost 2 bases and the J gene lost 4 bases, with 10 bases spanning the gap. The CDR3 covers 14 residues. In DNA form, the CDR3 reads TGTGCCAGCAGTTTAGGCCCGGGCCCAGATACGCAGTATTTT. It yields the protein CASSLGPGPDTQYF.

At least ten counts were recorded for this clonotype. The chain recombines TRBV27 with TRBJ2-7, with 7 bases identical to TRBD2. V gave up 2 bases and J gave up 3 bases; unmatched junction bases: 4. Germline-derived CDR1 and CDR2 are MNHEY and SMNVEV (reference sequence). The CDR3 runs to 14 residues. The CDR3 region has the DNA TGTGCCAGCAGTTTAGGCGGGAGTCACTACGAGCAGTACTTC. Translated: CASSLGGSHYEQYF.

This clonotype was seen at least ten times. The chain carries TRBV6-6 and TRBJ2-7; 11 positions agree with TRBD2. Germline CDR1 reads MNHNY; CDR2 reads SVGAGI (reference sequence). With V trimmed by 6 bases and J by 2 bases, 6 bases remained unmatched. The CDR3 extends over 15 amino acids. Here the CDR3 DNA reads TGTGCCAGCAGCTTACTAGCGGGAGTCGCCTACGAGCAGTACTTC. It encodes CASSLLAGVAYEQYF.

This clonotype has a count of ten or more. Relative to the germline gene, one junction end is altered; a read error may explain this. This sequence joins TRBV6-2 or TRBV6-3 and TRBJ1-2; no reliable D call. The CDR3 consists of 11 residues. Per germline, CDR1 MNHEY and CDR2 SVGEGT. DNA of the CDR3: TGTGCCAGCAGTTACTTCGATGTCCTATACTTC. Its translation is CASSYFDVLYF.

The J gene is TRBJ2-7, the V gene TRBV14; D is tentatively TRBD1 or TRBD2 (7 bases each). This CDR3 comprises 14 residues. Germline CDR1 is SGHDN and CDR2 is FVKESK. V was shortened by 1 base and J by 5 bases, with 12 bases between the two germline ends. This CDR3 is CASSQARGRDEQYF. The CDR3 bases are TGTGCCAGCAGCCAAGCCAGGGGGAGGGACGAGCAGTACTTC.